The clone carrying this TCR beta chain has a single count. The antigen is undetermined. The data were taken from a study of blood T cells in healthy people across ages. Study-wide results and caveats: Getting older went along with TCR beta diversity per million T cells dropping roughly linearly. Lack of knowledge of donor CMV status possibly confounded expanded clonotype changes.

A second PCR, run for about 7 to 11 cycles, used a sample-barcoded 5' primer plus a J-beta primer mix. TCRdb re-derived calls from the 5' RACE reads in MiXCR, one entry per CDR3 protein. The sample records around 600,000 distinct CDR3 sequences, more than 45% being singletons. Staff drew around 10 milliliters of peripheral blood from each donor. Looked up from germline, CDR1 is MNHEY and CDR2 is SVGEGT. CDR3 length: 19 residues. Deletions cut 6 bases from V and 10 bases from J, with 34 bases between. The source is an elderly man in good health. Sample: blood. V and J are TRBV6-2 or TRBV6-3 and TRBJ2-1; D may be TRBD1 (6 bases). The CDR3 nucleotides read TGTGCCAGCAGCCTATCAACGGGCCAGGGGCGGTGGAGGATTGGCGAGCAGTTCTTC. Its translation is CASSLSTGQGRWRIGEQFF.